This entry concerns a single T cell receptor beta chain. The data were obtained in a study of blood T cell repertoires in COVID-19. Study information: In each case, the material was cDNA or gDNA derived from T cells, B-cell-depleted T cells, or PBMCs.

The germline V gene encodes CDR1 MDHEN and CDR2 SYDVKM. The CDR3 runs to 13 residues. Deletions cut 8 bases from V and 0 bases from J, with 7 bases between. The assay was immunoSEQ multiplex PCR, and TCRdb's table has in-frame clones only and misses some. This table has about 470,000 clones, roughly 90% appearing once. The clonotype originates from a woman under 30 who had recovered from COVID-19. This chain links TRBV28 with TRBJ2-2; no reliable D call. Sample: PBMCs or T cells enriched from blood (not recorded which). The CDR3 spells CASAAPNTGELFF. CDR3 nucleotide sequence: TGTGCCAGCGCGGCCCCGAACACCGGGGAGCTGTTTTTT.